These 15 T cell receptor beta chains were sequenced from one sample in a study of T-cell reconstitution after alpha-beta-depleted transplantation in children. The authors prepared the TCRbeta library with unique molecular identifiers. TCRdb processed the PCR reads anew with MiXCR; each CDR3 protein has one entry. The repertoire consists of a few hundred thousand distinct CDR3 sequences, with approximately 10% occurring once and the leading ten covering over 4.5%. Sample: PBMCs from the stem cell graft donor, taken from the stem cell graft. The receptors were gathered from a human donor who donated a stem cell graft to a child with acute myeloid leukemia.

This clonotype came up many times. The CDR3 sequence is CASSLWDSEQPQHF. The CDR3 bases are TGTGCCAGCAGCTTATGGGACAGCGAACAGCCCCAGCATTTT. The V call is TRBV5-6, the J call TRBJ1-5; 7 bases map to TRBD1. Looked up from germline, CDR1 is SGHDT and CDR2 is YYEEEE. This CDR3 is built from 14 residues. Germline trimming cut 2 bases from V and 7 bases from J; bases unmatched to any gene: 6.

The V call is TRBV6-5, the J call TRBJ2-1; D unresolved. This CDR3 contains 16 residues. CDR1 MNHEY and CDR2 SVGAGI come from the germline V gene. The V gene lost 2 bases and the J gene lost 0 bases, with 11 bases spanning the gap. The CDR3 nucleotides are TGTGCCAGCAGTTACGCCACCTGGAGCTCCTACAATGAGCAGTTCTTC. It is translated as CASSYATWSSYNEQFF.

This clonotype has a handful of counts. This sequence joins TRBV5-1 and TRBJ2-2; no clear D gene. V was cut by 1 base and J by 3 bases, with 10 bases left in between. Per the germline V gene, CDR1 is SGHRS and CDR2 is YFSETQ. This CDR3 has 15 residues. DNA for the CDR3: TGCGCCAGCAGCTTGACAGTGACGGACACCGGGGAGCTGTTTTTT. It translates to CASSLTVTDTGELFF.

This clonotype was observed a handful of times. CDR3 residues: CASSLGRRAEDEQFF. The CDR3 DNA reads as TGCGCCAGCAGCTTGGGGCGGAGGGCGGAGGATGAGCAGTTCTTC. J is TRBJ2-1 and V is TRBV5-1; possible D gene TRBD2, 6 bases. Germline V gives CDR1 SGHRS, CDR2 YFSETQ. Between the trimmed V and J ends, which lost 0 bases and 8 bases, there was a span of 15 bases. The CDR3 sequence is 15 residues long.

The V and J genes are TRBV7-3 and TRBJ2-3, with 8 bases identical to TRBD2. J lost 4 bases, V lost 2 bases, and 8 bases had no gene match. The CDR3 sequence is 16 residues long. CDR1 and CDR2 (germline): SGHTA, FQGTGA. DNA of the CDR3: TGTGCCAGCAGCTTACCGGGACTAGGGGAGGCAGATACGCAGTATTTT. As protein: CASSLPGLGEADTQYF.

There are many counts of this clonotype. DNA of the CDR3: TGCGCCAGCAGTCCAGGGGGGCGCACAGATACGCAGTATTTT. Protein: CASSPGGRTDTQYF. The rearrangement links TRBV5-1 to TRBJ2-3; possibly TRBD1 for D (7 bases). The germline gives CDR1 SGHRS, CDR2 YFSETQ. There are 14 residues in the CDR3. V was cut by 5 bases and J by 1 base, with 11 bases left in between.

This clonotype appeared a few times. V is TRBV20-1 and J is TRBJ1-5; 7 nucleotides align to TRBD1. The germline CDR1 and CDR2 sequences are DFQATT and SNEGSKA (reference sequence). The CDR3 loop spans 12 amino acids. Unmatched junction bases numbered 10, after V lost 4 bases and J lost 13 bases. The CDR3 DNA sequence: TGCAGTGCTACAGCCAACAGGGGTGAGCAGCATTTT. Translation: CSATANRGEQHF.

The chain carries TRBV14 and TRBJ2-4; unclear D gene. From germline, CDR1 is SGHDN and CDR2 FVKESK. V lost 6 bases, J lost 3 bases, and 9 bases lay in between. The CDR3 length is 13 residues. The CDR3 DNA follows: TGTGCCAGCAGTTCGGATGTCAAAAACATTCAGTACTTC. It translates to CASSSDVKNIQYF.

The table lists this clonotype with a few counts. The rearrangement uses TRBV6-5 and TRBJ2-5; D perhaps matches TRBD2 (6 bases). Germline assignment: CDR1 MNHEY and CDR2 SVGAGI. The CDR3 consists of 13 residues. Deletions cut 0 bases from V and 6 bases from J, with 8 bases between. CDR3: CASSYSGLKTQYF. The CDR3 DNA sequence: TGTGCCAGCAGTTACTCGGGACTGAAGACCCAGTACTTC.

The table lists this clonotype with a few counts. V gene TRBV6-1 combines with J gene TRBJ2-2; 13 bases are a match to TRBD2. CDR1 and CDR2 (germline): MNHNS, SASEGT. Trimming cost V 6 bases and J 4 bases; bases outside gene matches: 8. CDR3 length: 17 residues. CDR3 DNA: TGTGCCAGCAGAGCACCGGGACTAGCGGGATTCACCGGGGAGCTGTTTTTT. Its protein product is CASRAPGLAGFTGELFF.

The chain joins TRBV6-1 to TRBJ2-3, with D perhaps TRBD2 (5 bases). This CDR3 is 14 amino acids long. V was shortened by 7 bases and J by 4 bases, with 15 bases between the two germline ends. The germline V gene encodes CDR1 MNHNS and CDR2 SASEGT. The CDR3 loop reads CASTPGWYSDTQYF. In DNA, the CDR3 is TGTGCCAGCACCCCGGGGTGGTATTCAGATACGCAGTATTTT.

CDR3 sequence: CASSRDPGSRTGELFF. The CDR3 region has the DNA TGCGCCAGCAGCCGCGACCCAGGATCGAGGACCGGGGAGCTGTTTTTT. The genes are TRBV4-1 and TRBJ2-2, with D hard to call. Per germline, CDR1 MGHRA and CDR2 YSYEKL. This CDR3 spans 16 amino acids. V lost 4 bases and J lost 5, with 17 bases in between.

This clonotype showed up just a few times. The CDR3 nucleotides are TGCGCCAGCAGCCAAGTAATTCCACCAGGGCGGGAGGGCCGCTACGAGCAGTACTTC. Its protein product is CASSQVIPPGREGRYEQYF. This rearrangement joins TRBV4-1 to TRBJ2-7, with 9 bases fitting TRBD2. CDR1 is MGHRA, CDR2 YSYEKL, per germline. The ends lost 1 base at V and 3 bases at J; junction bases unmatched: 16. The length of the CDR3 is 19 residues.

This clonotype was found a few times. The chain has TRBV5-1 and TRBJ1-1; 9 bases are a match to TRBD1. Germline V gene data show CDR1 as SGHRS and CDR2 as YFSETQ. The CDR3 is made up of 17 amino acids. V lost 3 bases and J lost 1; bases outside the gene matches: 10. DNA for the CDR3: TGCGCCAGCAGCTCCGTCCCGGGACAGGGACCGAACACTGAAGCTTTCTTT. This gives the protein CASSSVPGQGPNTEAFF.

The genes are TRBV12-3 or TRBV12-4 and TRBJ2-1, with 7 bases that match TRBD2. The CDR3 is 15 residues long. J was trimmed by 7 bases and V by 2 bases; bases with no gene match: 8. CDR3: CASSLTSAGGNEQFF. Written as DNA, the CDR3 is TGTGCCAGCAGTTTAACTAGCGCCGGGGGGAATGAGCAGTTCTTC.